The present entry profiles one T cell receptor (beta chain) with its context. This CDR3 has 14 amino acids. The V gene's germline CDR1 is MNHEY and CDR2 SVGAGI. The trim removed 7 bases at V and 1 base at J, leaving 4 bases unmatched. This sample is drawn from a study of T cell responses to AZD1222 COVID-19 vaccine. Method: immunoSEQ multiplex PCR; TCRdb's copy keeps in-frame clones and lacks some. The table records more than 150,000 clones, around 86% of them present only once. Source: peripheral blood, taken on day 0 of MenACWY control vaccination. V is TRBV6-5 and J is TRBJ1-5; 7 positions match TRBD1. This receptor was identified in an adult in good health. In DNA form, the CDR3 reads TGTGCCAGCACCTTACAGGGGAGCAATCAGCCCCAGCATTTT. It is translated as CASTLQGSNQPQHF.